Presented here are 16 T cell receptor beta chains from one specimen sequenced in a study of OX40 agonist ivuxolimab in advanced cancers. Here immunoSEQ multiplex PCR was the method, and the copy in TCRdb shows in-frame clones only, minus some. The data show about 77,000 clones, with approximately 83% seen just once and about 0.66% held by the top ten. Here the sequenced sample was CD4+ or CD8+ T cells sorted from blood, taken in a trial of the OX40 agonist ivuxolimab. The receptors derive from an adult with an advanced solid tumor such as melanoma, head and neck, liver or kidney cancer.

This chain connects TRBV7-3 to TRBJ2-1; 9 nucleotides agree with TRBD1. The CDR3 has 17 residues. Germline V CDR1 and CDR2: SGHTA, FQGTGA. V lost 1 base, J lost 5 bases, and 9 bases stayed unmatched. The chain's CDR3 is CASSLRPPGQGDNEQFF. The CDR3 DNA reads TGTGCCAGCAGCTTAAGGCCACCGGGACAGGGTGACAATGAGCAGTTCTTC.

This sequence joins TRBV27 and TRBJ2-7; no definite D call. The CDR3 is 13 amino acids. Germline CDR1 MNHEY, CDR2 SMNVEV (reference sequence). Trimming cost V 2 bases and J 3 bases, with 8 bases left between them. CDR3 nucleotide sequence: TGTGCCAGCAGTTTACAGCCCAGCTACGAGCAGTACTTC. Translation gives CASSLQPSYEQYF.

A few counts support this clone. The chain uses TRBV11-1 and TRBJ1-6, with 7 positions matching TRBD1. The CDR3 spans 14 residues. V trimming: 4 bases; J trimming: 12 bases; junction bases outside the gene matches: 9. CDR1 SGHAT and CDR2 FQDESV come from the germline V gene (reference sequence). CDR3 bases: TGTGCCAGCAGCTCGACCGACAGGGATAGACCCCTCCACTTT. Amino acids: CASSSTDRDRPLHF.

The chain is built from TRBV7-2 and TRBJ2-7; D not certain. The CDR3 loop spans 13 amino acids. With 3 bases removed from V and 4 bases from J, the gap between germline ends came to 10 bases. Germline V gives CDR1 SGHTA, CDR2 FQGNSA. CDR3 DNA sequence: TGTGCCAGCAGCTTTAATAGGGCGTACGAGCAGTACTTC. It specifies CASSFNRAYEQYF.

This clone showed up just a few times. The rearrangement links TRBV30 to TRBJ2-6, with D unresolved. Trimming removed 8 bases from V and 2 bases from J, with 7 bases in between. Per the germline V gene, CDR1 is GTSNPN and CDR2 is SVGIG (reference sequence). This CDR3 contains 12 residues. The chain's CDR3 is CAGNTGANVLTF. In nucleotides, the CDR3 is TGTGCCGGAAACACTGGGGCCAACGTCCTGACTTTC.

The V gene is TRBV28, the J gene TRBJ1-5; 7 bases fit TRBD1. With 5 bases clipped from V and 3 bases from J, the junction kept 4 bases outside the gene matches. This CDR3 has 14 residues. The germline gives CDR1 MDHEN, CDR2 SYDVKM. CDR3 loop: CASSTGQLNQPQHF. The CDR3 nucleotides read TGTGCCAGCAGTACGGGACAGCTCAATCAGCCCCAGCATTTT.

The chain employs TRBV30 and TRBJ1-1; D is unclear. The CDR3 covers 13 residues. Trimming took 2 bases from V and 0 from J, leaving 7 bases between them. Germline CDR1 is GTSNPN and CDR2 is SVGIG (reference sequence). CDR3 nucleotide sequence: TGTGCCTGGAGTCAACAGCTGAACACTGAAGCTTTCTTT. Translated, it gives CAWSQQLNTEAFF.

This clone has only a few counts. The chain joins TRBV7-2 to TRBJ1-2; tentatively, D is TRBD1 (5 bases). CDR1 and CDR2 (germline): SGHTA, FQGNSA. The CDR3 is made up of 12 amino acids. The germline V and J ends were trimmed by 5 bases and 8 bases, with 12 bases remaining between them. The CDR3 bases are TGTGCCAGCAGCCCAGCAGGGCGCGGCTACACCTTC. It yields the protein CASSPAGRGYTF.

This chain joins TRBV9 and TRBJ1-3, with a tentative D call TRBD1 (5 bases). The CDR3 has 16 residues. The germline CDR1 and CDR2 sequences are SGDLS and YYNGEE. Trimming removed 3 bases from V and 1 base from J, with 14 bases in between. The DNA of the CDR3 is TGTGCCAGCAGCGCGGGCCCCGGGACTTCTGGAAACACCATATATTTT. Protein product: CASSAGPGTSGNTIYF.

The rearrangement links TRBV6-5 to TRBJ2-7, with D perhaps TRBD1 (5 bases). V lost 5 bases and J lost 3, with 17 bases in between. The CDR3 covers 15 residues. CDR1 and CDR2 (germline): MNHEY, SVGAGI. The CDR3 region is CASSRKWETGYEQYF. CDR3 bases: TGTGCCAGCAGTAGGAAATGGGAAACAGGCTACGAGCAGTACTTC.

The rearrangement uses TRBV4-3 and TRBJ2-3, with 9 bases matching TRBD1. There are 13 residues in the CDR3. Per the germline V gene, CDR1 is LGHNA and CDR2 is YSLEER. V shed 9 bases and J 2 bases; nucleotides not matched to a gene: 3. The CDR3 sequence is CASIQGATDTQYF. DNA for the CDR3: TGCGCCAGTATACAGGGGGCCACAGATACGCAGTATTTT.

The V gene is TRBV27, the J gene TRBJ1-1, with 9 bases aligning to TRBD1. CDR1 and CDR2 (germline): MNHEY, SMNVEV (reference sequence). CDR3 length: 14 amino acids. V gave up 6 bases and J gave up 1 base; unmatched junction bases: 3. The DNA for the CDR3 is TGTGCCAGCAGCACACAGGGGGCGAACACTGAAGCTTTCTTT. Its translation is CASSTQGANTEAFF.

The genes are TRBV6-6 and TRBJ1-5, with 7 positions matching TRBD1. The CDR3 sequence is 16 residues long. The V segment lost 5 bases and the J segment 0 bases; nucleotides outside the gene matches: 7. Germline lookup yields CDR1 MNHNY and CDR2 SVGAGI (reference sequence). The CDR3: CASSNRGPDSNQPQHF. CDR3 bases: TGTGCCAGCAGTAACAGGGGTCCCGATAGCAATCAGCCCCAGCATTTT.

The J gene is TRBJ1-2, the V gene TRBV18; no clear D gene. The germline gives CDR1 KGHSH, CDR2 LQKENI. The CDR3 length is 13 residues. V was shortened by 2 bases and J by 3 bases, with 7 bases between the two germline ends. Written as DNA, the CDR3 is TGTGCCAGCTCACCAATTCAAGACTATGGCTACACCTTC. Translated, it gives CASSPIQDYGYTF.

The CDR3 DNA reads TGCAGCGGGGTGGCGGGGGGTACAGATACGCAGTATTTT. Its translation: CSGVAGGTDTQYF. V usage is TRBV29-1 and J usage is TRBJ2-3; 8 bases align to TRBD2. The CDR3 sequence is 13 residues long. Germline lookup yields CDR1 SQVTM and CDR2 ANQGSEA. Losses at the gene ends were 7 bases for V and 3 bases for J; bases not matched to a gene: 6.

The chain recombines TRBV11-2 with TRBJ2-7; the D gene is possibly TRBD2 (6 bases). Germline-derived CDR1 and CDR2 are SGHAT and FQNNGV. The CDR3 runs 13 residues. Trimming left V 6 bases short and J 3 bases short, with 12 bases between. CDR3 loop: CASSAGPYYEQYF. DNA for the CDR3: TGTGCCAGCAGTGCGGGGCCCTACTACGAGCAGTACTTC.